Below, 7 T cell receptor beta chains from the same sample are listed, as sequenced in a study of blood T cells in healthy people across ages (dated by TCRdb to about 2015). Receptor amplification or capture employed 5' RACE. Sequencing was performed on an Illumina HiSeq 2500. The second PCR ran for roughly 6 to 11 cycles and used a J-beta primer mix along with a sample-barcoded 5' primer. Starting from the raw public reads, TCRdb applied fastp trimming at Q25, assembled clones with MiXCR and retained in-frame beta chains. When rows share a CDR3 protein, they turn into one entry using the most common DNA and genes. A total of 720,000 or so distinct CDR3 sequences appear in this sample, around 41% of them only once. 30% of the sample lies in the top ten. The specimen was blood. The receptor source for this set is an elderly man in good health.

Worth noting for this clonotype: It may be a read error: a sequence one base away is much more abundant. The genes are TRBV4-3 and TRBJ1-1; D gene uncertain. This CDR3 has 13 residues. Germline loops: CDR1 LGHNA, CDR2 YSLEER. The CDR3 protein is CANSRTQWDEAFF. CDR3 nucleotide sequence: TGCGCCAACAGCCGGACCCAATGGGATGAAGCTTTCTTT.

The table lists this clonotype with a few counts. The rearrangement links TRBV28 to TRBJ2-5; no clear D. The CDR3 has 13 residues. CDR1 and CDR2 (germline): MDHEN, SYDVKM. The ends were cut back, 5 bases at V and 5 bases at J, with 12 bases in the middle. The CDR3 loop is CASSPRNWETQYF. The CDR3 DNA reads as TGTGCCAGCAGTCCACGGAACTGGGAGACCCAGTACTTC. Variable domain in full (rest from reference TRBV28 and TRBJ2-5): DVKVTQSSRYLVKRTGEKVFLECVQDMDHENMFWYRQDPGLGLRLIYFSYDVKMKEKGDIPEGYSVSREKKERFSLILESASTNQTSMYLCASSPRNWETQYFGPGTRLLVL.

A few counts support this clonotype. The chain employs TRBV6-2 or TRBV6-3 and TRBJ2-4; D ambiguous. V lost 2 bases to trimming and J lost 6 bases, with 11 bases between them. Germline V lookup: CDR1 MNHEY, CDR2 SVGEGT. This CDR3 is 14 amino acids long. The CDR3 sequence: CASSYETRRNIQYF. DNA of the CDR3: TGTGCCAGCAGTTACGAAACCAGAAGAAACATTCAGTACTTC.

The J gene is TRBJ1-3, the V gene TRBV7-2; no definite D call. The V and J ends lost 1 base and 1 base respectively, with 14 bases between them. Germline assignment: CDR1 SGHTA and CDR2 FQGNSA. This CDR3 has 17 amino acids. The CDR3 here is CASSLEGASTSGNTIYF. DNA for the CDR3: TGTGCCAGCAGCTTAGAAGGCGCGAGTACTTCTGGAAACACCATATATTTT.

The chain is built from TRBV6-2 or TRBV6-3 and TRBJ2-1; a weak D match, TRBD2 (6 bases). The DNA end is more similar to TRBJ2-7, so the J call may be wrong. The germline V gene has CDR1 MNHEY and CDR2 SVGEGT. The CDR3 has 14 residues. This CDR3 reads CASNGGSSYNEQYF. DNA of the CDR3: TGTGCCAGCAACGGGGGTAGCTCCTACAATGAGCAGTACTTC.

The chain carries TRBV29-1 and TRBJ2-7; D is perhaps TRBD1 (6 bases). CDR1 and CDR2 from the germline V gene are SQVTM and ANQGSEA. V was shortened by 5 bases and J by 7 bases, with 18 bases between the two germline ends. The CDR3 has 13 residues. The CDR3 coding sequence is TGCAGCGTTTTGAGCGGACAGTCTGTTGAGCAGTACTTC. Translation gives CSVLSGQSVEQYF.

The chain links TRBV12-3 or TRBV12-4 to TRBJ2-3; the match to TRBD1 covers 9 bases. With 8 bases clipped from V and 3 bases from J, the junction kept 6 bases outside the gene matches. The CDR3 consists of 14 residues. The CDR3 bases are TGTGCCAGCCTCCGGGACAGGGTAACAGATACGCAGTATTTT. This encodes CASLRDRVTDTQYF.